This TCR beta chain is drawn from a study of PD-1 blockade in mismatch repair-deficient tumors. All patients were mismatch repair deficient, assessed by either PCR or immunohistochemistry. A few counts support this clone. The CDR3 extends over 11 amino acids. Trimming cost V 6 bases and J 8 bases; bases outside gene matches: 6. Germline V gene lookup returns CDR1 DFQATT and CDR2 SNEGSKA (reference sequence). The data were produced by immunoSEQ multiplex PCR, yet TCRdb's version contains in-frame clones alone and is incomplete. The table lists some 49,000 clones, 77% of them singletons, with about 3.5% in the top ten.

The chain has TRBV20-1 and TRBJ1-2, with 7 bases aligning to TRBD1. The TCR comes from an adult with mismatch repair-deficient cancer. The sequencing used PBMCs, collected before pembrolizumab treatment. Written as DNA, the CDR3 is TGCAGTGCACCAGACAGGGACGGCTACACCTTC. Protein sequence: CSAPDRDGYTF.